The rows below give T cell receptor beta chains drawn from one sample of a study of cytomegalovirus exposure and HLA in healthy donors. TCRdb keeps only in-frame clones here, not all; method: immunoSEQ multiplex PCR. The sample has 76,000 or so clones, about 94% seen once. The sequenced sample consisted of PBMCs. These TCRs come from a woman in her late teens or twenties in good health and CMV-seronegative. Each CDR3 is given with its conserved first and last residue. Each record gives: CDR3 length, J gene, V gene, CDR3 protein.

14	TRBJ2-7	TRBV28	CASSSGSLDYEQYF
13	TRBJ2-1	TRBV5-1	CASKEGTYNEQFF
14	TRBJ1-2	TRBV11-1	CASSLNTGRDGYTF
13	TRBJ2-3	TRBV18	CASSPRGADTQYF
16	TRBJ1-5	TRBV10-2	CASSDRWGNSNQPQHF
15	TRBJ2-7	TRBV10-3	CAIREDRGRFNEQYF
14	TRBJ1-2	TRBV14	CASSTRDRYYGYTF
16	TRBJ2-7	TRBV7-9	CASSSSAGLWGDEQYF
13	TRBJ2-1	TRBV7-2	CASSSDRREEQFF
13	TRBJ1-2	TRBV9	CASSARGAAGYTF
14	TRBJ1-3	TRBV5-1	CASSLGQVENTIYF
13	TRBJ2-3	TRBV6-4	CASSLAPEDTQYF
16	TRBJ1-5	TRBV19	CASSIGNRGPGQPQHF
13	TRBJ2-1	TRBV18	CASSPQGGYEQFF
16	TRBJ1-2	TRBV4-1	CASSQEYTSANYGYTF
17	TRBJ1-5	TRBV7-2	CASSLQGPQSSNQPQHF
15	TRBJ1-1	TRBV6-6	CASSGDLSGNTEAFF
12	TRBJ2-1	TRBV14	CASSQVKAEQFF
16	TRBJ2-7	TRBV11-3	CASSLGTMEQAYEQYF
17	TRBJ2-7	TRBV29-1	CSVEAPGSGLDLDEQYF
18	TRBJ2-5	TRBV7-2	CASSLADSAGVGSETQYF
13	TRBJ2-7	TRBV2	CASSEGTGGEQYF
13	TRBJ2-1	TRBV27	CASSSSTGDEQFF
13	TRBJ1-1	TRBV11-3	CASSLGQNTEAFF
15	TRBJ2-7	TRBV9	CASSGHGQGTYEQYF
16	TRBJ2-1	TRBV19	CASSTKDRGNYNEQFF
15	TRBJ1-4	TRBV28	CASSLAQATNEKLFF
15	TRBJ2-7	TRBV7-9	CASSSPRQGIYEQYF
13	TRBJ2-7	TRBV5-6	CASSHGGSYEQYF
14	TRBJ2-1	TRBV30	CASSDRGDYNEQFF
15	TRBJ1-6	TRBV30	CAWSVNRVNNSPLHF
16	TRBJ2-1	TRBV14	CASSRTKTAAYNEQFF
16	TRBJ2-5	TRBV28	CASRVPGGLGKETQYF
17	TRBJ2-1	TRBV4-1	CASSLVVIAGSYNEQFF
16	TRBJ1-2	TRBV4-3	CASSLAGQGGVYGYTF
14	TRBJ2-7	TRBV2	CASSEARVSYEQYF
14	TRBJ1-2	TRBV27	CASSLSYANYGYTF
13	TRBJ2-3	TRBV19	CASSAGTGSKQYF
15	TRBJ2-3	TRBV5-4	CASSPGQTSTDTQYF
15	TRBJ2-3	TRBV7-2	CASSLGSSSTDTQYF
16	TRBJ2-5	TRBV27	CASSYLTGVEQETQYF
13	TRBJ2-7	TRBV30	CACPLPGTYEQYF
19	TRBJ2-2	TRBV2	CASSERMGRLAGNTGELFF
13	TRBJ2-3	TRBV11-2	CASSLGLTDTQYF
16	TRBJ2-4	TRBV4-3	CASSQDRANAKNIQYF
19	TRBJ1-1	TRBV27	CASSANLLRDRGRNTEAFF
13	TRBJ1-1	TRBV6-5	CASLGGGRREAFF
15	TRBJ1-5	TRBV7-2	CASSSQPYSNQPQHF
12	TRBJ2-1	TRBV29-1	CSVRTGQGGQFF
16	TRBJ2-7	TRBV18	CASSPQAGGSSYEQYF
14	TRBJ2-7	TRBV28	CASSTPSVSYEQYF
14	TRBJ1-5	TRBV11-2	CASSQGQGDQPQHF
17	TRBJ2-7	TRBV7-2	CASSTISLGAGEYEQYF
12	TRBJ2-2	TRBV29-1	CSVELEAGELFF
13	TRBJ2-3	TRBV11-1	CASSSSVSDTQYF
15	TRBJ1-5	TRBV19	CASRLGGLLSQPQHF
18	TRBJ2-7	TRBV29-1	CSVDAGDGLGGSSYEQYF
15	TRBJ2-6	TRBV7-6	CASTDPRSGANVLTF
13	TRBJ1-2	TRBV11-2	CASSSTGTYGYTF
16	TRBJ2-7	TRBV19	CASSSPGLAGAYEQYF